This entry lists 25 T cell receptor beta chains sequenced from one sample in a study of cytomegalovirus exposure and HLA in healthy donors. TCRdb's copy holds only in-frame clones and misses some; the assay was immunoSEQ multiplex PCR. The sample lists tens of thousands of clones, approximately 90% seen once, with 3% to 4% in the top ten. Sequences were obtained from PBMCs. Receptors were obtained from a woman in her late teens or twenties in good health and CMV-seropositive.

The rearrangement links TRBV14 to TRBJ2-7; 7 bases align to TRBD2. This CDR3 is built from 15 residues. V trimming: 4 bases; J trimming: 4 bases; junction bases outside the gene matches: 10. Germline V CDR1 and CDR2: SGHDN, FVKESK. Here the CDR3 DNA reads TGTGCCAGCAGCCGGGGGGGGACCGCAGGATACGAGCAGTACTTC. It is translated as CASSRGGTAGYEQYF.

This clone was observed a few times. The chain combines TRBV5-5 with TRBJ1-2, with no clear D. The CDR3 spans 15 residues. Germline V CDR1 and CDR2: SGHKS, YYEKEE (reference sequence). The V and J ends lost 2 bases and 7 bases respectively, with 18 bases between them. The CDR3 region has the DNA TGTGCCAGCAGCTTTCGGGAAGCAAGCGTGTCTGGCTACACCTTC. It encodes CASSFREASVSGYTF.

This sequence joins TRBV6-6 and TRBJ1-4, with TRBD1 matching over 8 bases. The J segment lost 8 bases and the V segment lost 2 bases, leaving 10 bases of the junction unmatched. Germline loops: CDR1 MNHNY, CDR2 SVGAGI (reference sequence). The CDR3 length is 16 residues. CDR3 DNA sequence: TGTGCCAGCAGTTACCCGCAGGGGGCGAATTCAGAAAAACTGTTTTTT. Protein: CASSYPQGANSEKLFF.

This chain connects TRBV9 to TRBJ2-4, with TRBD1 identical over 10 bases. This CDR3 has 14 amino acids. Trimming at V came to 3 bases and at J to 4 bases, leaving 1 base not matched to a gene. Per the germline V gene, CDR1 is SGDLS and CDR2 is YYNGEE. The CDR3 DNA reads as TGTGCCAGCAGCGAGGGACAGGGGAAAAACATTCAGTACTTC. It encodes CASSEGQGKNIQYF.

This clone was seen only a few times. The chain is built from TRBV19 and TRBJ2-7; 9 bases line up with TRBD1. J lost 5 bases, V lost 3 bases, and 5 bases had no gene match. The germline V gene has CDR1 LNHDA and CDR2 SQIVND (reference sequence). This CDR3 region has 14 residues. In nucleotides, the CDR3 is TGTGCCAGTAGTATCCGGGACAGGGCCAACGAGCAGTACTTC. It is translated as CASSIRDRANEQYF.

The rearrangement uses TRBV6-1 and TRBJ2-7; D is possibly TRBD1 (5 bases). V gave up 10 bases and J gave up 3 bases, with 22 bases separating them. This CDR3 contains 15 residues. CDR1 is MNHNS, CDR2 SASEGT, per germline. The CDR3 sequence is CAILKSAGIFYEQYF. In nucleotides, the CDR3 is TGTGCCATCCTGAAGTCGGCAGGGATTTTCTACGAGCAGTACTTC.

This chain joins TRBV7-2 and TRBJ2-7; 11 positions agree with TRBD1. Trimming at V came to 3 bases and at J to 6 bases, leaving 10 bases not matched to a gene. Germline lookup yields CDR1 SGHTA and CDR2 FQGNSA. CDR3 length equals 16 residues. The CDR3 DNA is TGTGCCAGCAGCTTGGGTCCGGGACAGGGGGGATCCGAGCAGTACTTC. This translates into CASSLGPGQGGSEQYF.

J is TRBJ1-1 and V is TRBV28; TRBD1 agrees at 7 bases. This CDR3 region has 14 residues. V lost 5 bases to trimming and J lost 6 bases; unmatched junction nucleotides: 9. Per germline, CDR1 MDHEN and CDR2 SYDVKM. In DNA, the CDR3 is TGTGCCAGCAGTAAGACAGGGTGGGGGTCTGAAGCTTTCTTT. As protein: CASSKTGWGSEAFF.

This rearrangement joins TRBV6-5 to TRBJ1-6; D is uncertain. The germline V gene has CDR1 MNHEY and CDR2 SVGAGI. Trimming cost V 6 bases and J 9 bases, with 18 bases left between them. The CDR3 is made up of 15 amino acids. Written as DNA, the CDR3 is TGTGCCAGCAGCCTCTCTGAGGCTAGTGCTTCACCCCTCCACTTT. This translates into CASSLSEASASPLHF.

The chain recombines TRBV10-3 with TRBJ2-2; D is ambiguous. The CDR3 consists of 14 residues. Germline V gene sequence: CDR1 ENHRY, CDR2 SYGVKD. The V and J ends lost 3 bases and 2 bases respectively, with 7 bases between them. CDR3 loop: CAISDSLNTGELFF. The CDR3 DNA reads TGTGCCATCAGTGATAGTTTAAACACCGGGGAGCTGTTTTTT.

V and J are TRBV5-5 and TRBJ2-1, with TRBD1 as a possible D gene (5 bases). The length of the CDR3 is 15 residues. V was trimmed by 4 bases and J by 0 bases, leaving 11 bases between them. The germline V gene has CDR1 SGHKS and CDR2 YYEKEE (reference sequence). The DNA for the CDR3 is TGTGCCAGCAGCGTACAGGAAGCCTCCTACAATGAGCAGTTCTTC. This sequence encodes CASSVQEASYNEQFF.

CDR3 bases: TGTGCCAGCAGCCCGCATCAGGGCCGACCCTCCTACAATGAGCAGTTCTTC. Encoded protein: CASSPHQGRPSYNEQFF. This rearrangement joins TRBV5-6 to TRBJ2-1, with D perhaps TRBD1 (5 bases). This CDR3 comprises 17 residues. V was shortened by 4 bases and J by 0 bases, with 17 bases between the two germline ends. Per germline, CDR1 SGHDT and CDR2 YYEEEE.

V is TRBV27 and J is TRBJ1-5, with D hard to call. The CDR3 consists of 14 residues. V shed 3 bases and J shed 4 bases, with 10 bases lying between them. From germline, CDR1 is MNHEY and CDR2 SMNVEV (reference sequence). The CDR3 reads CASSLAGVNQPQHF. CDR3 nucleotide sequence: TGTGCCAGCAGTTTGGCGGGAGTTAATCAGCCCCAGCATTTT.

In its sample, this clone was seen once. This chain uses TRBV4-1 with TRBJ2-1, with TRBD2 identical over 8 bases. The junction had 4 bases not matched to a gene; V was cut back by 2 bases and J by 7 bases. CDR1 is MGHRA and CDR2 is YSYEKL in the germline V gene. This CDR3 has 14 residues. CDR3 sequence reads: CASSQPGTRNEQFF. CDR3 sequence (DNA): TGCGCCAGCAGCCAACCCGGGACTAGAAATGAGCAGTTCTTC.

This clone showed up just once. The rearrangement links TRBV18 to TRBJ1-3; D is uncertain. The CDR3 sequence is 18 residues long. Germline CDR1 reads KGHSH; CDR2 reads LQKENI. V dropped 2 bases and J dropped 1 base, with 18 bases sitting between them. The chain's CDR3 is CASSPIPRHSGSGNTIYF. CDR3 coding DNA: TGTGCCAGCTCACCAATTCCCCGACACTCCGGATCTGGAAACACCATATATTTT.

The chain uses TRBV4-3 and TRBJ1-1; D is possibly TRBD1 (5 bases). Trimming cost V 3 bases and J 0 bases, with 11 bases left between them. The CDR3 totals 15 residues. Germline CDR1 and CDR2: LGHNA and YSLEER. CDR3 sequence: CASSHARDLNTEAFF. The CDR3 DNA reads TGCGCCAGCAGCCACGCCAGGGATTTGAACACTGAAGCTTTCTTT.

The chain has TRBV6-1 and TRBJ2-5, with 11 bases aligning to TRBD1. This CDR3 contains 15 residues. Germline V gene lookup returns CDR1 MNHNS and CDR2 SASEGT. The trim removed 3 bases at V and 5 bases at J, leaving 5 bases unmatched. The CDR3 is CASSDGQGARETQYF. The CDR3 coding sequence is TGTGCCAGCAGTGATGGACAGGGGGCTCGGGAGACCCAGTACTTC.

The V call is TRBV2, the J call TRBJ2-1; D gene unclear. This CDR3 has 14 amino acids. Between the trimmed V and J ends, which lost 4 bases and 9 bases, there was a span of 16 bases. Germline loops: CDR1 SNHLY, CDR2 FYNNEI. The CDR3 is CASSAAVITSEQFF. The CDR3 DNA reads as TGTGCCAGCAGTGCCGCGGTGATTACATCTGAGCAGTTCTTC.

The CDR3 is CASSLETGSYNEQFF. CDR3 coding DNA: TGTGCCAGCAGTTTAGAGACAGGCTCCTACAATGAGCAGTTCTTC. The V call is TRBV28, the J call TRBJ2-1; D might be TRBD1 (6 bases). The CDR3 totals 15 residues. The ends were cut back, 2 bases at V and 0 bases at J, with 8 bases in the middle. Per germline, CDR1 MDHEN and CDR2 SYDVKM.

This chain uses TRBV14 with TRBJ1-6; 7 nucleotides line up with TRBD1. Trimming removed 4 bases from V and 6 bases from J; junction bases left unmatched: 12. CDR3 size: 17 residues. CDR1 and CDR2 (germline): SGHDN, FVKESK. CDR3 DNA: TGTGCCAGCAGCCCCTTCGGGCAGGGGGTCTCTAATTCACCCCTCCACTTT. It translates to CASSPFGQGVSNSPLHF. Using reference TRBV14 and TRBJ1-6 for the parts outside the CDR3, the full variable domain is EAGVTQFPSHSVIEKGQTVTLRCDPISGHDNLYWYRRVMGKEIKFLLHFVKESKQDESGMPNNRFLAERTGGTYSTLKVQPAELEDSGVYFCASSPFGQGVSNSPLHFGNGTRLTVT.

Only a few counts were recorded for this clone. The V and J genes are TRBV5-1 and TRBJ1-6; 11 positions match TRBD1. The trim removed 4 bases at V and 8 bases at J, leaving 2 bases unmatched. The CDR3 covers 14 residues. The germline CDR1 and CDR2 sequences are SGHRS and YFSETQ. CDR3 sequence (DNA): TGCGCCAGCAGCCCGGGACAGGGGGATTCACCCCTCCACTTT. Protein product: CASSPGQGDSPLHF.

The gene calls are TRBV6-1 and TRBJ1-5, with TRBD1 matching over 7 bases. Looked up from germline, CDR1 is MNHNS and CDR2 is SASEGT. Trimming took 4 bases from V and 7 from J; bases not matched to a gene: 7. The CDR3 is 14 amino acids. CDR3 DNA: TGTGCCAGCAGTGGACAGGGATGGGGACAGCCCCAGCATTTT. It codes for CASSGQGWGQPQHF.

This clone was counted a single time. V usage is TRBV5-1 and J usage is TRBJ2-1; D call uncertain. The CDR3 loop spans 11 amino acids. From germline, CDR1 is SGHRS and CDR2 YFSETQ. The V and J ends lost 3 bases and 10 bases respectively, with 8 bases between them. The CDR3 reads CASSSPREQFF. CDR3 coding DNA: TGCGCCAGCAGCTCTCCACGGGAGCAGTTCTTC.

The V call is TRBV7-9, the J call TRBJ2-1; 10 bases align to TRBD2. Looked up from germline, CDR1 is SEHNR and CDR2 is FQNEAQ (reference sequence). CDR3 size: 15 residues. V gave up 5 bases and J gave up 8 bases; unmatched junction bases: 9. CDR3 DNA: TGTGCCAGCAGCACTTATAGCGGGAGGAAAGATGAGCAGTTCTTC. Translated, it gives CASSTYSGRKDEQFF. The full variable domain, in which reference TRBV7-9 and TRBJ2-1 provide the parts outside the CDR3, is DTGVSQNPRHKITKRGQNVTFRCDPISEHNRLYWYRQTLGQGPEFLTYFQNEAQLEKSRLLSDRFSAERPKGSFSTLEIQRTEQGDSAMYLCASSTYSGRKDEQFFGPGTRLTVL.

This chain joins TRBV27 and TRBJ2-1, with 7 bases identical to TRBD2. CDR3 length: 12 residues. Germline-derived CDR1 and CDR2 are MNHEY and SMNVEV (reference sequence). The J segment lost 7 bases and the V segment lost 5 bases, leaving 2 bases of the junction unmatched. The CDR3 loop reads CASSPGLNEQFF. The CDR3 DNA reads TGTGCCAGCAGTCCGGGACTAAATGAGCAGTTCTTC.